Shown below are 32 T cell receptor beta chains from a single sample sequenced in a study of CD8+ T cells in alopecia areata. It was cDNA, reverse transcribed from extracted RNA, that served as the sequencing template. This table comes from immunoSEQ multiplex PCR, and its TCRdb copy is limited to in-frame clones, with some not included. Among approximately 13,000 clones listed, over 60% were seen once. The investigators collected lesional scalp punch biopsies and peripheral blood from alopecia areata patients. The material sequenced was skin. These receptors originate from a human donor with alopecia areata.

This rearrangement joins TRBV10-1 to TRBJ2-5; TRBD1 might be the D (6 bases). Germline V gives CDR1 WNHNN, CDR2 SYGVQD (reference sequence). V was cut by 2 bases and J by 4 bases, with 11 bases left in between. This CDR3 region has 14 residues. Written as DNA, the CDR3 is TGCGCCAGCAGTGAGCAGGGGATCAGAGAGACCCAGTACTTC. It codes for CASSEQGIRETQYF.

Concerning this clone: The junction differs from germline at one of its ends, possibly a read error. Other DNA sequences within the sample encode an identical CDR3. The J gene is TRBJ1-3, the V gene TRBV11-2, with a possible D match to TRBD1 (5 bases). CDR1 is SGHAT and CDR2 is FQNNGV in the germline V gene. This CDR3 contains 13 residues. The CDR3 spells CASSQGPGNTIYF. The DNA for the CDR3 is TGTGCCAGCAGCCAGGGTCCGGGAAACACCATATACTTT.

V is TRBV11-2 and J is TRBJ2-2; D is undetermined. Germline values: CDR1 SGHAT, CDR2 FQNNGV. The length of the CDR3 is 14 residues. With 5 bases removed from V and 5 bases from J, the gap between germline ends came to 12 bases. CDR3 region: CASSHSDGTGELFF. CDR3 coding DNA: TGTGCCAGCAGCCATTCAGATGGGACCGGGGAGCTGTTTTTT.

The gene calls are TRBV7-8 and TRBJ2-1, with 8 positions matching TRBD2. Losses at the gene ends were 1 base for V and 4 bases for J; bases not matched to a gene: 3. The CDR3 has 15 residues. Germline CDR1 reads SGHVS; CDR2 reads FQNEAQ. DNA of the CDR3: TGTGCCAGCAGCTTAGTTGGCGGGGGGTACAATGAGCAGTTCTTC. Protein: CASSLVGGGYNEQFF.

This clone was seen only a few times. The CDR3: CAIRGQAKRNTIYF. The CDR3 DNA sequence: TGTGCCATCAGGGGACAGGCTAAAAGAAACACCATATATTTT. The rearrangement joins TRBV10-3 to TRBJ1-3, with 8 bases fitting TRBD1. This CDR3 region has 14 residues. The germline V gene encodes CDR1 ENHRY and CDR2 SYGVKD. Germline trimming cut 6 bases from V and 5 bases from J; bases unmatched to any gene: 6.

This chain connects TRBV30 to TRBJ2-1; no definite D call. V shed 3 bases and J shed 6 bases, with 9 bases lying between them. The CDR3 runs to 12 residues. The germline CDR1 and CDR2 sequences are GTSNPN and SVGIG (reference sequence). As DNA, the CDR3 is TGTGCCTGGAGCCCGTATTCCAATGAGCAGTTCTTC. Translation: CAWSPYSNEQFF. The full variable domain, completed using reference TRBV30 and TRBJ2-1, is SQTIHQWPATLVQPVGSPLSLECTVEGTSNPNLYWYRQAAGRGLQLLFYSVGIGQISSEVPQNLSASRPQDRQFILSSKKLLLSDSGFYLCAWSPYSNEQFFGPGTRLTVL.

The V gene is TRBV4-1, the J gene TRBJ2-1; 9 bases line up with TRBD1. The CDR3 extends over 17 amino acids. V was clipped by 5 bases and J by 5 bases; unmatched bases: 13. Germline V gene sequence: CDR1 MGHRA, CDR2 YSYEKL. The CDR3 sequence: CASSAPSGQGTNNEQFF. DNA for the CDR3: TGCGCCAGCAGCGCACCCTCGGGACAGGGCACCAACAATGAGCAGTTCTTC.

DNA for the CDR3: TGTGCCAGCAGTTACTCACAGCAAACCGAGCAGTACTTC. Translation gives CASSYSQQTEQYF. The rearrangement links TRBV6-6 to TRBJ2-7; the D is unclear. Trimming stripped 0 bases from V and 6 bases from J, with 9 bases between. CDR1 and CDR2 from the germline V gene are MNHNY and SVGAGI (reference sequence). CDR3 length equals 13 residues.

This chain connects TRBV10-3 to TRBJ2-5, with D perhaps TRBD1 (5 bases). CDR3 length: 13 amino acids. V lost 6 bases to trimming and J lost 7 bases, with 15 bases between them. Germline CDR1 is ENHRY and CDR2 is SYGVKD. Written as DNA, the CDR3 is TGTGCCATCAGAGAAACAGGCCGGGTGACCCAGTACTTC. Amino acid sequence: CAIRETGRVTQYF.

This chain uses TRBV2 with TRBJ1-1, with 9 bases aligning to TRBD1. Germline loops: CDR1 SNHLY, CDR2 FYNNEI. This CDR3 has 13 residues. With V trimmed by 5 bases and J by 4 bases, 2 bases remained unmatched. DNA for the CDR3: TGTGCCAGCAGTTTGGGACAGGGCACTGAAGCTTTCTTT. Translated, it gives CASSLGQGTEAFF.

The chain uses TRBV29-1 and TRBJ1-2; D is possibly TRBD1 (5 bases). The CDR3 runs 13 residues. Trimming stripped 7 bases from V and 4 bases from J, with 16 bases between. The germline gives CDR1 SQVTM, CDR2 ANQGSEA. CDR3 region: CSAWAQGTYGYTF. The CDR3 nucleotides read TGCAGCGCCTGGGCGCAGGGAACCTATGGCTACACCTTC.

This clone was observed a handful of times. This chain uses TRBV23-1 with TRBJ1-4; D may be TRBD1 (5 bases). TRBV23-1 is classed as an ORF, of uncertain function. Trimming stripped 6 bases from V and 8 bases from J, with 16 bases between. CDR3 size: 14 residues. This chain's CDR3 is CASRKRDGNEKLFF. CDR3 sequence (DNA): TGCGCCAGCAGGAAACGGGACGGAAACGAAAAACTGTTTTTT.

The CDR3 is CASSQPPRSGVESPLHF. In nucleotides, the CDR3 is TGTGCCAGCAGCCAACCACCCCGATCAGGGGTAGAGTCACCCCTCCACTTT. This rearrangement joins TRBV4-2 to TRBJ1-6; maybe TRBD1 (6 bases). The V and J ends lost 2 bases and 10 bases respectively, with 21 bases between them. The germline gives CDR1 LGHNA, CDR2 YNFKEQ. There are 17 residues in the CDR3.

The chain has TRBV6-1 and TRBJ2-7, with TRBD1 identical over 7 bases. The germline V gene encodes CDR1 MNHNS and CDR2 SASEGT. The CDR3 is made up of 15 amino acids. Trimming cost V 1 base and J 3 bases; bases outside gene matches: 6. Here the CDR3 DNA reads TGTGCCAGCAGTGAAGTAGGGGGCCCTCTCTACGAGCAGTACTTC. Protein product: CASSEVGGPLYEQYF.

The sample holds a few counts of this clone. The chain links TRBV7-3 to TRBJ2-1, with unresolved D. Trimming took off 5 bases at V and 6 bases at J, with 11 bases between the two ends. The CDR3 loop spans 13 amino acids. Germline V gene lookup returns CDR1 SGHTA and CDR2 FQGTGA. The CDR3 loop reads CASSPKNSNEQFF. The CDR3 bases are TGTGCCAGCAGCCCTAAGAATTCCAATGAGCAGTTCTTC.

This clone was seen a handful of times. The chain recombines TRBV7-2 with TRBJ2-7; 10 nucleotides line up with TRBD1. The germline V gene encodes CDR1 SGHTA and CDR2 FQGNSA. The V segment lost 5 bases and the J segment 2 bases; nucleotides outside the gene matches: 6. This CDR3 has 15 residues. The CDR3 bases are TGTGCCAGCAGCCGGGGACAGGGGTTCACCTACGAGCAGTACTTC. It codes for CASSRGQGFTYEQYF.

This rearrangement joins TRBV7-3 to TRBJ1-6, with D unresolved. CDR1 and CDR2 from the germline V gene are SGHTA and FQGTGA. The CDR3 loop spans 13 amino acids. V was shortened by 3 bases and J by 8 bases, with 8 bases between the two germline ends. The CDR3 sequence: CASSFSRDSPLHF. CDR3 in DNA: TGTGCCAGCAGCTTTTCCCGAGATTCACCCCTCCACTTT. The variable domain in full, with the rest retrieved from reference TRBV7-3 and TRBJ1-6, is GAGVSQTPSNKVTEKGKYVELRCDPISGHTALYWYRQSLGQGPEFLIYFQGTGAADDSGLPNDRFFAVRPEGSVSTLKIQRTERGDSAVYLCASSFSRDSPLHFGNGTRLTVT.

The chain joins TRBV7-9 to TRBJ2-6, with TRBD1 as a possible D gene (6 bases). V was shortened by 8 bases and J by 0 bases, with 20 bases between the two germline ends. CDR1 and CDR2 from the germline V gene are SEHNR and FQNEAQ (reference sequence). The CDR3 runs to 18 residues. The CDR3 coding sequence is TGTGCCAGCGGATTACCGGGCGGACAGCTCTCTGGGGCCAACGTCCTGACTTTC. Its protein product is CASGLPGGQLSGANVLTF. Drawing the rest from reference TRBV7-9 and TRBJ2-6, the complete variable domain is DTGVSQNPRHKITKRGQNVTFRCDPISEHNRLYWYRQTLGQGPEFLTYFQNEAQLEKSRLLSDRFSAERPKGSFSTLEIQRTEQGDSAMYLCASGLPGGQLSGANVLTFGAGSRLTVL.

The table lists this clone with a count of one. In nucleotides, the CDR3 is TGTGCCAGCAGTTACGGGACCGTCGGGTACGAGCAGTACTTC. It specifies CASSYGTVGYEQYF. The gene calls are TRBV6-5 and TRBJ2-7; perhaps D is TRBD1 or TRBD2 (5 bases each). Trimming stripped 2 bases from V and 4 bases from J, with 12 bases between. The germline CDR1 and CDR2 sequences are MNHEY and SVGAGI. The CDR3 totals 14 residues.

V and J are TRBV6-6 and TRBJ1-5; D is undetermined. Germline V gives CDR1 MNHNY, CDR2 SVGAGI (reference sequence). The CDR3 has 13 amino acids. The V gene lost 4 bases and the J gene lost 0 bases, with 4 bases spanning the gap. The CDR3 region is CASSSLSNQPQHF. In DNA form, the CDR3 reads TGTGCCAGCAGTTCCCTTAGCAATCAGCCCCAGCATTTT.

J is TRBJ2-2 and V is TRBV27, with TRBD2 as a possible D gene (5 bases). V was clipped by 10 bases and J by 7 bases, with 19 bases between them. Germline V gene sequence: CDR1 MNHEY, CDR2 SMNVEV (reference sequence). The CDR3 spans 14 residues. DNA for the CDR3: TGTGCCACCACTAAATCCCGGGAACACGGGGAGCTGTTTTTT. Amino acid sequence: CATTKSREHGELFF.

The chain has TRBV15 and TRBJ2-2; 7 bases map to TRBD2. V dropped 0 bases and J dropped 1; count of bases not matched to a gene: 14. The CDR3 contains 20 residues. The V gene's germline CDR1 is LNHNV and CDR2 YYDKDF (reference sequence). The CDR3 here is CATSRDSGSAYGMNTGELFF. DNA of the CDR3: TGTGCCACCAGCAGAGATAGCGGGTCCGCCTACGGTATGAACACCGGGGAGCTGTTTTTT.

This clone turned up a few times. This sequence joins TRBV9 and TRBJ1-1; the D gene is possibly TRBD1 (6 bases). The CDR3 is 15 amino acids. CDR1 SGDLS and CDR2 YYNGEE come from the germline V gene. V lost 4 bases, J lost 0 bases, and 13 bases lay in between. CDR3 coding DNA: TGTGCCAGCAGCCCCCAGACAGGCATGAACACTGAAGCTTTCTTT. Translated, it gives CASSPQTGMNTEAFF.

A few counts support this clone. The chain couples TRBV2 to TRBJ2-7; D remains unclear. V was trimmed by 6 bases and J by 7 bases, leaving 10 bases between them. The CDR3 sequence is 11 residues long. Germline loops: CDR1 SNHLY, CDR2 FYNNEI. The CDR3 spells CASRYSGEQYF. CDR3 bases: TGTGCCAGCAGATACAGTGGGGAGCAGTACTTC.

The chain joins TRBV10-2 to TRBJ2-2; TRBD2 matches 15 bases. CDR1 and CDR2 (germline): WSHSY, SAAADI. J gave up 4 bases and V 8 bases, and 2 bases lay outside the gene matches. The CDR3 runs 15 residues. The CDR3 DNA reads as TGCGCCAGCCGGACTAGCGGGGGGGGCACCGGGGAGCTGTTTTTT. It is translated as CASRTSGGGTGELFF.

This chain connects TRBV6-5 to TRBJ2-2; the D is unclear. This CDR3 has 14 residues. Trimming removed 6 bases from V and 0 bases from J, with 8 bases in between. Germline V CDR1 and CDR2: MNHEY, SVGAGI. The CDR3 here is CASRRVANTGELFF. For the CDR3, the DNA is TGTGCCAGCAGACGAGTTGCGAACACCGGGGAGCTGTTTTTT.

This rearrangement joins TRBV7-3 to TRBJ2-7; no clear D gene. Trimming cost V 6 bases and J 7 bases, with 16 bases left between them. Germline values: CDR1 SGHTA, CDR2 FQGTGA. There are 13 residues in the CDR3. In DNA, the CDR3 is TGTGCCAGCAGTTCCGGACCTTTTGGGGAGCAGTACTTC. Translating gives CASSSGPFGEQYF.

V gene TRBV30 combines with J gene TRBJ2-3; D is uncertain. V lost 5 bases and J lost 0, with 6 bases in between. From germline, CDR1 is GTSNPN and CDR2 SVGIG (reference sequence). This CDR3 contains 12 residues. The CDR3 region has the DNA TGTGCCTGGTTAGGGAGCACAGATACGCAGTATTTT. Protein: CAWLGSTDTQYF.

The V and J genes are TRBV7-8 and TRBJ2-2; a weak D match, TRBD2 (6 bases). With 4 bases removed from V and 13 bases from J, the gap between germline ends came to 28 bases. The CDR3 contains 17 residues. Looked up from germline, CDR1 is SGHVS and CDR2 is FQNEAQ. Written as DNA, the CDR3 is TGTGCCAGCAGCTCCATCGGCTCCGGGACTTTCCCCAGCGGGCTGTTTTTT. This gives the protein CASSSIGSGTFPSGLFF.

In its sample, this clone was seen once. The chain is built from TRBV7-2 and TRBJ1-2; weak D call: TRBD1 (6 bases). The V gene lost 5 bases and the J gene lost 4 bases, with 11 bases spanning the gap. Per the germline V gene, CDR1 is SGHTA and CDR2 is FQGNSA. This CDR3 has 13 amino acids. CDR3 in DNA: TGTGCCAGCAGCCCCACAGGGACCTATGGCTACACCTTC. Its protein is CASSPTGTYGYTF.

The genes are TRBV7-2 and TRBJ2-7; no reliable D call. CDR1 is SGHTA and CDR2 is FQGNSA in the germline V gene. Trimming cost V 3 bases and J 4 bases, with 13 bases left between them. The CDR3 is 14 residues long. The CDR3 DNA sequence: TGTGCCAGCAGCTTCCGTTTGGGCGCGTACGAGCAGTACTTC. Its translation is CASSFRLGAYEQYF.

V gene TRBV6-5 combines with J gene TRBJ2-5; tentative D call: TRBD1 (6 bases). V lost 7 bases, J lost 5 bases, and 14 bases lay in between. The CDR3 consists of 13 residues. Germline assignment: CDR1 MNHEY and CDR2 SVGAGI. CDR3 residues: CASTRWGLETQYF. CDR3 in DNA: TGTGCCAGCACCCGTTGGGGGCTGGAGACCCAGTACTTC.